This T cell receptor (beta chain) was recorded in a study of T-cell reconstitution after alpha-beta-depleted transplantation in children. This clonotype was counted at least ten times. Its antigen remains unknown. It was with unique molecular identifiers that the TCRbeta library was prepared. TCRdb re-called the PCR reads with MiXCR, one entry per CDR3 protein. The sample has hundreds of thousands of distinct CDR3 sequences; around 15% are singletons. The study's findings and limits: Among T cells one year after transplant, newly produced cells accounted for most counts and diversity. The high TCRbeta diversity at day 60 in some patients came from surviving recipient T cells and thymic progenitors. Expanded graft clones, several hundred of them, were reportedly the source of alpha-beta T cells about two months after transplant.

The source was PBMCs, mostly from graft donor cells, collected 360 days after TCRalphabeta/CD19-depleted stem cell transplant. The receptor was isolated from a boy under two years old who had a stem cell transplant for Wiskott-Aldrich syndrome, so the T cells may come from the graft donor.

The CDR3 DNA reads TGCAGTGCTAGCGGTAGGAGGCTAGCGGGAGGAGATACGCAGTATTTT. Translated: CSASGRRLAGGDTQYF. V is TRBV20-1 and J is TRBJ2-3, with 11 nucleotides matching TRBD2. V was pared by 3 bases and J by 5 bases, with 10 bases of the junction left unmatched. The germline CDR1 and CDR2 sequences are DFQATT and SNEGSKA (reference sequence). This CDR3 has 16 residues.